The rows below give T cell receptor beta chains drawn from one sample of a study of Ad26.COV2.S vaccination and SARS-CoV-2 variants. Some clones are missing from TCRdb's copy, which holds only in-frame ones; the method was immunoSEQ multiplex PCR. The sample records around 300,000 clones, around 88% being singletons. The material sequenced was peripheral blood, taken in a trial of Ad26.COV2.S vaccine versus placebo. The receptors shown here come from a person aged 18-60 years who received the Ad26.COV2.S COVID-19 vaccine or a placebo. Both conserved end residues are part of each CDR3. Fields, in order: J gene, V gene, clone size, D gene, CDR3 DNA, CDR3 protein. A D gene is named only where the DNA matches it firmly. Some rows mark clone size as missing; the rest say once, few, many or name a class of expanded clone.

TRBJ1-1,TRBV4-1,once,TRBD1,TGCGCCAGCAGCAGGGACAGCCCCGTCCCCACTGAAGCTTTCTTT,CASSRDSPVPTEAFF
TRBJ1-6,TRBV4-3,.,.,TGCGCCAGCAGCCAAGATGGAGGGACTGGGCGACCCCTCCACTTT,CASSQDGGTGRPLHF
TRBJ2-3,TRBV7-2,.,.,TGTGCCAGCAGCGCCGTCGGACAGCGTCCTACTGGCACAGATACGCAGTATTTT,CASSAVGQRPTGTDTQYF
TRBJ1-2,TRBV19,.,.,TGTGCCAGTACCTTAGATCGGGGTACTAACTATGGCTACACCTTC,CASTLDRGTNYGYTF
TRBJ2-5,TRBV27,.,.,TGTGCCAGCATACAGATACAAGAGACCCAGTACTTC,CASIQIQETQYF
TRBJ2-7,TRBV7-9,.,TRBD1,TGTGCCAGCAGCCCCGCAGGGGGCCAATCCTACGAGCAGTACTTC,CASSPAGGQSYEQYF
TRBJ1-2,TRBV24-1,.,.,TGTGCCACCAGTGAGGCCCAAGGCTATGGCTACACCTTC,CATSEAQGYGYTF
TRBJ2-5,TRBV7-2,.,TRBD1,TGTGCCAGCAGCTCGCCATCCACTACAACAGGGGCCCAAGAGACCCAGTACTTC,CASSSPSTTTGAQETQYF
TRBJ2-1,TRBV28,.,.,TGTGCCAGCAGTTTTAATGAGCAGTTCTTC,CASSFNEQFF
TRBJ1-1,TRBV28,.,.,TGTGCCAGCAGCACTCGGAGACAACTCTTGAACACTGAAGCTTTCTTT,CASSTRRQLLNTEAFF
TRBJ1-1,TRBV7-6,.,.,TGTGCCAGCAAAGACCCGGGGGGCACTGAAGCTTTCTTT,CASKDPGGTEAFF
TRBJ2-7,TRBV12-3/TRBV12-4,.,.,TGTGCCAGCAGTTTTTCGGAGGGGTACGAGCAGTACTTC,CASSFSEGYEQYF
TRBJ2-3,TRBV9,.,TRBD2,TGTGCCAGCAGCAGGACTAGCGGGACGGCAGATACGCAGTATTTT,CASSRTSGTADTQYF
TRBJ1-2,TRBV4-2,.,.,TGTGCCAGCAGCCCGGGGGGGGTTCGAGATGGCTACACCTTC,CASSPGGVRDGYTF
TRBJ2-5,TRBV6-5,.,TRBD1,TGTGCCAGCAAGACAGGGGAGGTTCAAGAGACCCAGTACTTC,CASKTGEVQETQYF
TRBJ1-4,TRBV30,.,.,TGTGCCTGCTCCAAGGGAACTAATGAAAAACTGTTTTTT,CACSKGTNEKLFF
TRBJ2-1,TRBV27,.,TRBD2,TGTGCCAGCGGATTAGCGGGAGGGGGTGAGCAGTTCTTC,CASGLAGGGEQFF
TRBJ2-2,TRBV24-1,.,TRBD2,TGTGCCACCAGTGATTTGCGGGGGGCGAACACCGGGGAGCTGTTTTTT,CATSDLRGANTGELFF
TRBJ1-3,TRBV28,.,TRBD1,TGTGCCACCCGACAGGGATACTCTGGAAACACCATATATTTT,CATRQGYSGNTIYF
TRBJ1-2,TRBV6-2/TRBV6-3,.,.,TGTGCCAGCAGTAACCCGGCAGCCAGGGGCTACACCTTC,CASSNPAARGYTF
TRBJ1-5,TRBV19,.,.,TGTGCCAGTAGTATCCGGCAGGGCGGCAATCAGCCCCAGCATTTT,CASSIRQGGNQPQHF
TRBJ1-2,TRBV11-2,.,.,TGTGCCAGCAGCTCTGCTACGGTCGGGGGGAACTATGGCTACACCTTC,CASSSATVGGNYGYTF
TRBJ1-1,TRBV4-2,.,.,TGTGCCAGCAGCCATAAGGGGGGGGACGGTCCCACTGAAGCTTTCTTT,CASSHKGGDGPTEAFF
TRBJ1-3,TRBV5-4,.,.,TGTGCCAGCAGCTCGGGCCGGGACATAGGAAACACCATATATTTT,CASSSGRDIGNTIYF
TRBJ1-1,TRBV5-1,.,.,TGCGCCAGCAGCCCCGGACTGAACACTGAAGCTTTCTTT,CASSPGLNTEAFF
TRBJ1-2,TRBV24-1,.,.,TGTGCCACCAGTGAACAGTTGGGCTATGGCTACACCTTC,CATSEQLGYGYTF
TRBJ2-2,TRBV28,.,TRBD2,TGTGCCAGCAAAAGTAGCGGGGGGCCCCATGTCACCGGGGAGCTGTTTTTT,CASKSSGGPHVTGELFF
TRBJ2-1,TRBV7-2,.,.,TGTGCCAGCAGCGACGGGTTTGGCTCCTACAATGAGCAGTTCTTC,CASSDGFGSYNEQFF
TRBJ1-1,TRBV7-2,.,.,TGTGCCAGCAGCTTAGCGGGGGCGAACACTGAAGCTTTCTTT,CASSLAGANTEAFF
TRBJ1-2,TRBV28,.,.,TGTGCCAGCAGCCTCCCGGACGGGGAATTGGACTATGGCTACACCTTC,CASSLPDGELDYGYTF
TRBJ2-7,TRBV23-1,.,.,TGCGCCAGCAGTTCCGCAACCCCGGGGGCAAAACTGTTCTACGAGCAGTACTTC,CASSSATPGAKLFYEQYF
TRBJ2-1,TRBV6-1,.,.,TGTGCCAGCAGTGAAGGGAGGGGAAATGAGCAGTTCTTC,CASSEGRGNEQFF
TRBJ1-4,TRBV19,.,.,TGTGCCAGTAGTATGAGTAGGGCAGCTACAACTAATGAAAAACTGTTTTTT,CASSMSRAATTNEKLFF
TRBJ2-5,TRBV19,.,TRBD1,TGTGCCAGTAGTGTGAACAGGGGAGAGACCCAGTACTTC,CASSVNRGETQYF
TRBJ2-7,TRBV24-1,.,.,TGTGCCACCAGTGATCCAATGACCTCCTACGAGCAGTACTTC,CATSDPMTSYEQYF
TRBJ2-7,TRBV27,.,.,TGTGCCAGCATGAAAGGGGATCCAGCTCTCTCCTACGAGCAGTACTTC,CASMKGDPALSYEQYF
TRBJ1-5,TRBV19,.,.,TGTGCCAGTACCCGAGGGGGACAAGAATATCAGCCCCAGCATTTT,CASTRGGQEYQPQHF
TRBJ2-2,TRBV11-2,.,TRBD2,TGTGCCAGCAGCTTAGGTGGCGGGGGGGCCGGCGGGGAGCTGTTTTTT,CASSLGGGGAGGELFF
TRBJ1-2,TRBV28,.,.,TGTGCCAGCAGATCAGCCGGGACAACAGCTAACTATGGCTACACCTTC,CASRSAGTTANYGYTF
TRBJ2-2,TRBV5-1,.,TRBD1,TGCGCCAGCAGCTCACCGGGACAGGGGGCGAACACCGGGGAGCTGTTTTTT,CASSSPGQGANTGELFF